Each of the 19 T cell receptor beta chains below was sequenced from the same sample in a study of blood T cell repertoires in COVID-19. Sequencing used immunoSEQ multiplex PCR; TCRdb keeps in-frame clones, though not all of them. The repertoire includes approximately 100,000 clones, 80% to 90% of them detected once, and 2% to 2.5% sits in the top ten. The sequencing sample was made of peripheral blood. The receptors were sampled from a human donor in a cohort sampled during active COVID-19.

CDR3 sequence reads: CASGSGQVSYEQYF. DNA of the CDR3: TGTGCTAGTGGTTCGGGACAGGTCTCCTACGAGCAGTACTTC. The rearrangement joins TRBV12-5 to TRBJ2-7; 8 nucleotides match TRBD1. This CDR3 comprises 14 residues. CDR1 LGHNT and CDR2 FRNRAP come from the germline V gene. With 4 bases clipped from V and 0 bases from J, the junction kept 2 bases outside the gene matches.

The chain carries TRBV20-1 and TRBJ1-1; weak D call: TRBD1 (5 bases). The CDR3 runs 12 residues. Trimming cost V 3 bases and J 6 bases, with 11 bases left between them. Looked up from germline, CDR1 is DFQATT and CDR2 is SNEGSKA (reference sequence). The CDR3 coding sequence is TGCAGTGCTAGTAGGGGCGTGGCTGAAGCTTTCTTT. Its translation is CSASRGVAEAFF.

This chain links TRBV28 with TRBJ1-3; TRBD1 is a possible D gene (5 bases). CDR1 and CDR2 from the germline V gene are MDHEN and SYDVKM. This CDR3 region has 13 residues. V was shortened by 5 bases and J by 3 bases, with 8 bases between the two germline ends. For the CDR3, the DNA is TGTGCCAGCAGTGGGGGGGTTGGAAACACCATATATTTT. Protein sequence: CASSGGVGNTIYF.

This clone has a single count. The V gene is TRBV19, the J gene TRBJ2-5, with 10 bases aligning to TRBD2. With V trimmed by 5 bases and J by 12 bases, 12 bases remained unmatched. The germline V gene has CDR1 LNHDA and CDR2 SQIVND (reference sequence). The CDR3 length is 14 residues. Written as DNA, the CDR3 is TGTGCCAGTAGTCGCCCCTCAACTAGCGGGGATGAGTACTTC. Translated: CASSRPSTSGDEYF. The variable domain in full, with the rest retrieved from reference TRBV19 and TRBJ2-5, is DGGITQSPKYLFRKEGQNVTLSCEQNLNHDAMYWYRQDPGQGLRLIYYSQIVNDFQKGDIAEGYSVSREKKESFPLTVTSAQKNPTAFYLCASSRPSTSGDEYFGPGTRLLVL.

Written as DNA, the CDR3 is TGTGCCATCAGTGAGTCGGGCCCCCCGCGGACCCAGTACTTC. Amino acid sequence: CAISESGPPRTQYF. This chain uses TRBV10-3 with TRBJ2-5; no clear D gene. The V end was cut by 0 bases, the J end by 7 bases, with 12 bases between. CDR1 is ENHRY, CDR2 SYGVKD, per germline. The CDR3 totals 14 residues.

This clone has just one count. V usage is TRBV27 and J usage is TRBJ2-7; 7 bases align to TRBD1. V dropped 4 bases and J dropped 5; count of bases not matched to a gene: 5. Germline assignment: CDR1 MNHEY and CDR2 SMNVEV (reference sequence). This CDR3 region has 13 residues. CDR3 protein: CASSYLDRDEQYF. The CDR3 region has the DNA TGTGCCAGCAGTTACCTCGACAGGGACGAGCAGTACTTC.

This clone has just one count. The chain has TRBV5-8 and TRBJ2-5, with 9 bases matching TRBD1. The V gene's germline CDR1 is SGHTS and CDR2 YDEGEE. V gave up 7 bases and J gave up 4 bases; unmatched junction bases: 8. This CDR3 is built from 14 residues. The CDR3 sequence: CASSPGTGRETQYF. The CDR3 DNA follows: TGTGCCAGCTCGCCGGGGACAGGGAGAGAGACCCAGTACTTC.

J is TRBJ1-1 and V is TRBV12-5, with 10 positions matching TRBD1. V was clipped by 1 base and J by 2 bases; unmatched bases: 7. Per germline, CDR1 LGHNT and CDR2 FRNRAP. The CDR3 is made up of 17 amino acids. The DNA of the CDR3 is TGTGCTAGTGGTTTGGGGACCGGGACAGGGGCCAACACTGAAGCTTTCTTT. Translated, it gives CASGLGTGTGANTEAFF.

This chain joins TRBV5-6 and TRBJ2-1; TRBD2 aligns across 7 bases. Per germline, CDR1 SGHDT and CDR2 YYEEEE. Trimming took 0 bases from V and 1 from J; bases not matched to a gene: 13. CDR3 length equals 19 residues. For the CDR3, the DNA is TGTGCCAGCAGCTTGGGTATCCAGGCTAGCGGATTTTCCTACAATGAGCAGTTCTTC. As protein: CASSLGIQASGFSYNEQFF.

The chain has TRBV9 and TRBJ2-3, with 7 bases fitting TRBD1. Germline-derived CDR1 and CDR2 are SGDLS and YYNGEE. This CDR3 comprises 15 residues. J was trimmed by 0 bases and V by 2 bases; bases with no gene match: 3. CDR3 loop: CASSVGDRSTDTQYF. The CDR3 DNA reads TGTGCCAGCAGCGTTGGGGACAGAAGCACAGATACGCAGTATTTT.

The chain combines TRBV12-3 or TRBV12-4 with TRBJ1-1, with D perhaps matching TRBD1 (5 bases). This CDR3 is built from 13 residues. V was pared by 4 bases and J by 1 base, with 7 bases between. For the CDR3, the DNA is TGTGCCAGCAGTTCGACAGCGAACACTGAAGCTTTCTTT. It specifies CASSSTANTEAFF.

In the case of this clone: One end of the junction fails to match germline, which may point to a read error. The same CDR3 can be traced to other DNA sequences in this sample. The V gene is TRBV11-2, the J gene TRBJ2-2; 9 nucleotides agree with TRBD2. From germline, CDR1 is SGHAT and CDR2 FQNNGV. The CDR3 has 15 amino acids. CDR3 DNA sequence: TGCGCCGGACGAATAGCGGGGGCGAACACCGGGGAGCTGTTTTTT. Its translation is CAGRIAGANTGELFF. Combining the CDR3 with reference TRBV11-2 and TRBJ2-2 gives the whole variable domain EAGVAQSPRYKIIEKRQSVAFWCNPISGHATLYWYQQILGQGPKLLIQFQNNGVVDDSQLPKDRFSAERLKGVDSTLKIQPAKLEDSAVYLCAGRIAGANTGELFFGEGSRLTVL.

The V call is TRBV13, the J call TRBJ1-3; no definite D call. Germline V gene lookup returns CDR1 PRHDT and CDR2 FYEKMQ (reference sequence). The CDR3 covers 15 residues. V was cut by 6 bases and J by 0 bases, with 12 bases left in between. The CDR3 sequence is CASSPLVSSGNTIYF. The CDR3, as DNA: TGTGCCAGCAGTCCTCTGGTGAGCTCTGGAAACACCATATATTTT.

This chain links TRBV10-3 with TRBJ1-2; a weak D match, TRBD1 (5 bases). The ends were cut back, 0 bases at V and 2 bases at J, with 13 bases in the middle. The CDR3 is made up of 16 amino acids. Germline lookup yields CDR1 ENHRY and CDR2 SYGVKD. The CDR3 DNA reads TGTGCCATCAGTGAGTCGGAGGGAGGGGTGAACTATGGCTACACCTTC. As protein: CAISESEGGVNYGYTF.

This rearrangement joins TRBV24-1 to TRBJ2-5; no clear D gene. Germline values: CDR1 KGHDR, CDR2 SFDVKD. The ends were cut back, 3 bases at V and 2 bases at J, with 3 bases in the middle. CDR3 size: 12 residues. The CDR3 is CATSDLQETQYF. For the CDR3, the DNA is TGTGCCACCAGTGATCTGCAAGAGACCCAGTACTTC.

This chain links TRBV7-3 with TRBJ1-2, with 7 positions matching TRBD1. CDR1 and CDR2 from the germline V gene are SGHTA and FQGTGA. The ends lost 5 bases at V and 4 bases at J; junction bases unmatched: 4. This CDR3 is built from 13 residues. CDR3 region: CASSQQGTYGYTF. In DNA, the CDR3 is TGTGCCAGCAGCCAACAGGGGACCTATGGCTACACCTTC.

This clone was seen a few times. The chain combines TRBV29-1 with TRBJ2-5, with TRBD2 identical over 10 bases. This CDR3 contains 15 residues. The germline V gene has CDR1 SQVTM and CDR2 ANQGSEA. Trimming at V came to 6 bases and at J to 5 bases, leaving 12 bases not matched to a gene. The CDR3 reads CSVVTSGVGGETQYF. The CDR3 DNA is TGCAGCGTGGTTACTAGCGGGGTCGGAGGGGAGACCCAGTACTTC.

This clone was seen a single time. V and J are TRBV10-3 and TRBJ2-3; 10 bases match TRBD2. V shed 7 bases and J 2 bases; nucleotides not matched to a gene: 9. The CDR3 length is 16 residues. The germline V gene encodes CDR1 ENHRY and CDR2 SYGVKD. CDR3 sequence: CAITDPGLADTDTQYF. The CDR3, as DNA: TGTGCCATCACCGATCCCGGACTAGCGGACACAGATACGCAGTATTTT.

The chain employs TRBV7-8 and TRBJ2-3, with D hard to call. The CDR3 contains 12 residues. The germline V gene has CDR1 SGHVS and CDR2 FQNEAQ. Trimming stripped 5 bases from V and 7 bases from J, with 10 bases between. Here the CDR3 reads CASSPSSYTQYF. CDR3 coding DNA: TGTGCCAGCAGCCCTTCTTCGTATACGCAGTATTTT.